This TCR beta chain originates from a study of blood T cell repertoires in COVID-19. Across the study: Acute and convalescent COVID-19 samples came from the United States, Italy and Spain.

V shed 3 bases, J shed 1 base, and the junction held 6 bases outside the gene matches. The germline gives CDR1 SGHRS, CDR2 YFSETQ. The CDR3 covers 16 residues. Original methodology: The authors estimated nucleated cell counts from reference gene primer amplification. TCRdb's table, derived via immunoSEQ multiplex PCR, lists solely in-frame clones and lacks some. That table gives V, J and clone size, and the DNA gave D and trimming. Here the sample spans some 60,000 clones, about nine tenths being singletons. The chain joins TRBV5-1 to TRBJ2-7; 11 bases align to TRBD2. Sequencing was done on a sample of peripheral blood. This clonotype was sampled from a man in his 60s with acute or convalescent COVID-19. This CDR3 reads CASSSLAGVGSYEQYF. For the CDR3, the DNA is TGCGCCAGCAGCTCACTAGCGGGAGTTGGGTCCTACGAGCAGTACTTC.